One and the same sample provided the 6 T cell receptor beta chains below, sequenced in a study of cytomegalovirus exposure and HLA in healthy donors. In the PCR, 60 Vbeta and 13 Jbeta primers were used. TCRdb's table, derived via immunoSEQ multiplex PCR, lists solely in-frame clones and lacks some. This table holds 100,000 to 150,000 clones, around 77% found once. The sample was PBMCs. The receptors were gathered from a male donor in good health and CMV-seropositive.

The chain carries TRBV2 and TRBJ1-6; D ambiguous. Germline V gives CDR1 SNHLY, CDR2 FYNNEI. The V end lost 8 bases, the J end lost 5 bases, and 4 bases lay between the germline ends. This CDR3 region has 11 residues. The CDR3, as DNA: TGTGCCAGCGGCAATAATTCACCCCTCCACTTT. Translating it yields CASGNNSPLHF.

The chain joins TRBV6-5 to TRBJ2-1, with D maybe TRBD1 (6 bases). The CDR3 sequence is 15 residues long. CDR1 MNHEY and CDR2 SVGAGI come from the germline V gene. V lost 4 bases, J lost 0 bases, and 10 bases lay in between. CDR3 DNA sequence: TGTGCCAGCAGTTCTACAGGGCCCTCCTACAATGAGCAGTTCTTC. Translated, it gives CASSSTGPSYNEQFF.

The chain recombines TRBV2 with TRBJ1-2; no clear D. Germline V CDR1 and CDR2: SNHLY, FYNNEI. This CDR3 region has 14 residues. V was cut by 7 bases and J by 7 bases, with 19 bases left in between. Written as DNA, the CDR3 is TGTGCCAGCATGGGAGCCGTGGGGTCGGGTGGCTACACCTTC. Its translation is CASMGAVGSGGYTF.

The chain uses TRBV29-1 and TRBJ2-1, with D tentatively TRBD2 (5 bases). V was clipped by 7 bases and J by 3 bases, with 16 bases between them. This CDR3 spans 14 amino acids. Germline CDR1 is SQVTM and CDR2 is ANQGSEA. CDR3 sequence reads: CSASSGSSYNEQFF. The CDR3 DNA reads as TGCAGCGCCTCGAGTGGGAGTAGCTACAATGAGCAGTTCTTC.

This clone showed up just a few times. V and J are TRBV30 and TRBJ2-1, with 8 bases that match TRBD1. CDR1 and CDR2 from the germline V gene are GTSNPN and SVGIG (reference sequence). Trimming at V came to 4 bases and at J to 6 bases, leaving 5 bases not matched to a gene. The CDR3 contains 13 residues. CDR3 nucleotides: TGTGCCTGGACCAGACAGGGGATCAATGAGCAGTTCTTC. Its protein product is CAWTRQGINEQFF. Supplemented by reference TRBV30 and TRBJ2-1, the full variable domain reads SQTIHQWPATLVQPVGSPLSLECTVEGTSNPNLYWYRQAAGRGLQLLFYSVGIGQISSEVPQNLSASRPQDRQFILSSKKLLLSDSGFYLCAWTRQGINEQFFGPGTRLTVL.

This clone came up a few times. This chain links TRBV2 with TRBJ1-2; the D is unclear. Germline lookup yields CDR1 SNHLY and CDR2 FYNNEI. This CDR3 has 14 residues. Trimming cost V 0 bases and J 5 bases, with 10 bases left between them. CDR3 residues: CASSEAWQSYGYTF. In DNA, the CDR3 is TGTGCCAGCAGTGAAGCGTGGCAGTCTTATGGCTACACCTTC.